This record covers a single T cell receptor beta chain. V dropped 2 bases and J dropped 2; count of bases not matched to a gene: 6. This CDR3 spans 16 amino acids. Germline CDR1 and CDR2: MGHRA and YSYEKL. In the source study's methods: Estimates of nucleated cell counts were drawn from the amplification of reference gene primers. Clones were read by immunoSEQ multiplex PCR, and TCRdb kept only the in-frame ones, dropping some. Clonal size and the V and J genes are those of that table, whereas D and trimming came from the DNA. The data hold 26,000 or so clones, with 85% to 90% observed a single time. The entry originates in a study of blood T cell repertoires in COVID-19. In the study overall: The United States, Italy and Spain provided the acute and convalescent COVID-19 samples.

J is TRBJ1-5 and V is TRBV4-1; 7 positions agree with TRBD1. This TCR was recovered from a man aged 70 or older with acute or convalescent COVID-19. The material sequenced was peripheral blood. The DNA of the CDR3 is TGCGCCAGCAGCCAAAACTTCAGGGGGGGCAATCAGCCCCAGCATTTT. Translation: CASSQNFRGGNQPQHF.